The 23 T cell receptor beta chains reported below all come from one sample, sequenced in a study of control samples from healthy donors and cancer patients. Sequenced by immunoSEQ multiplex PCR; TCRdb stores in-frame clones only, minus some. The sample contains roughly 120,000 clones, about 93% of which appear only once. The sample consisted of blood. All receptors derive from a man aged 30 to 45 in good health.

In nucleotides, the CDR3 is TGTGCCAGCTCGTCCCAAGCTACTCTCAATCAGCCCCAGCATTTT. Its translation is CASSSQATLNQPQHF. V usage is TRBV18 and J usage is TRBJ1-5, with D uncertain. The CDR3 sequence is 15 residues long. Germline V lookup: CDR1 KGHSH, CDR2 LQKENI. V was shortened by 6 bases and J by 3 bases, with 15 bases between the two germline ends.

The rearrangement links TRBV5-1 to TRBJ2-7; weak D call: TRBD1 (6 bases). The germline CDR1 and CDR2 sequences are SGHRS and YFSETQ. This CDR3 comprises 14 residues. V was clipped by 4 bases and J by 5 bases, with 16 bases between them. This CDR3 is CASSQLIQGHEQYF. The CDR3 region has the DNA TGCGCCAGCAGCCAACTAATACAGGGCCACGAGCAGTACTTC.

The chain employs TRBV29-1 and TRBJ1-4, with D possibly being TRBD1 (5 bases). Trimming removed 4 bases at V and 6 bases at J, with 15 bases between. The V gene's germline CDR1 is SQVTM and CDR2 ANQGSEA. The CDR3 is 14 amino acids. CDR3 nucleotides: TGCAGCGTTGGGGGGAGGGAGGCTGATGAAAAACTGTTTTTT. Translation gives CSVGGREADEKLFF.

The chain uses TRBV9 and TRBJ2-1, with D perhaps TRBD1 (5 bases). In germline, CDR1 is SGDLS, CDR2 YYNGEE. V was cut by 3 bases and J by 0 bases, with 13 bases left in between. CDR3 size: 16 residues. CDR3 bases: TGTGCCAGCAGCGACAGGTCCTCGAGCTCCTACAATGAGCAGTTCTTC. Translating it yields CASSDRSSSSYNEQFF.

The chain combines TRBV7-2 with TRBJ1-5, with no clear D. There are 15 residues in the CDR3. Trimming took 1 base from V and 0 from J, leaving 7 bases between them. The germline V gene has CDR1 SGHTA and CDR2 FQGNSA. CDR3 DNA sequence: TGTGCCAGCAGCTTAGAGGGATCTAGCAATCAGCCCCAGCATTTT. As protein: CASSLEGSSNQPQHF.

This clone was detected only once. The V call is TRBV6-1, the J call TRBJ2-6; possible D gene TRBD1, 5 bases. V was shortened by 2 bases and J by 0 bases, with 11 bases between the two germline ends. The CDR3 length is 17 residues. CDR1 and CDR2 (germline): MNHNS, SASEGT. The CDR3: CASSERQGLSGANVLTF. The DNA for the CDR3 is TGTGCCAGCAGTGAACGGCAGGGTCTCTCTGGGGCCAACGTCCTGACTTTC.

The gene calls are TRBV12-5 and TRBJ1-1; tentatively, D is TRBD1 (6 bases). Trimming pared 5 bases from V and 1 base from J, leaving 17 bases between. Germline V gene sequence: CDR1 LGHNT, CDR2 FRNRAP. The CDR3 has 16 amino acids. The CDR3, as DNA: TGTGCTAGTGGTAACGGACAGAGTTTTAGGAACACTGAAGCTTTCTTT. Protein product: CASGNGQSFRNTEAFF. Variable domain in full (rest from reference TRBV12-5 and TRBJ1-1): DARVTQTPRHKVTEMGQEVTMRCQPILGHNTVFWYRQTMMQGLELLAYFRNRAPLDDSGMPKDRFSAEMPDATLATLKIQPSEPRDSAVYFCASGNGQSFRNTEAFFGQGTRLTVV.

As concerns this clone: At the DNA level, this CDR3 is encoded by other sequences in the same sample as well. This chain connects TRBV5-4 to TRBJ1-4; possibly TRBD1 for D (5 bases). Germline V gene data show CDR1 as SGHNT and CDR2 as YYREEE (reference sequence). The CDR3 loop spans 14 amino acids. Between the trimmed V and J ends, which lost 0 bases and 7 bases, there was a span of 10 bases. CDR3 amino acids: CASSLGGVGEKLFF. Written as DNA, the CDR3 is TGTGCCAGCAGCTTGGGAGGGGTTGGTGAAAAACTGTTTTTT.

The V call is TRBV28, the J call TRBJ2-2; 8 positions agree with TRBD1. V shed 6 bases and J 7 bases; nucleotides not matched to a gene: 10. CDR1 is MDHEN and CDR2 is SYDVKM in the germline V gene. The CDR3 sequence is 15 residues long. The CDR3 coding sequence is TGTGCCAGCAGCTCCCCGGACAGGGTAATCGGGGAGCTGTTTTTT. Its translation is CASSSPDRVIGELFF.

V usage is TRBV12-3 or TRBV12-4 and J usage is TRBJ1-2; perhaps TRBD1 as D (6 bases). V was pared by 3 bases and J by 8 bases, with 10 bases between. This CDR3 has 12 residues. CDR3 in DNA: TGTGCCAGCAGTTTGAAGGGGGTGGGCTACACCTTC. It is translated as CASSLKGVGYTF.

This rearrangement joins TRBV6-6 to TRBJ1-4, with 7 bases aligning to TRBD1. Per the germline V gene, CDR1 is MNHNY and CDR2 is SVGAGI (reference sequence). V shed 8 bases, J shed 6 bases, and the junction held 6 bases outside the gene matches. CDR3 length equals 13 residues. CDR3 residues: CASHEQGYEKLFF. CDR3 bases: TGTGCCAGCCACGAACAGGGGTATGAAAAACTGTTTTTT.

The DNA of the CDR3 is TGCGCCAGCAGCCAGGCGGGACTAGCGGGGGAGTTCGAGCAGTACTTC. Translation: CASSQAGLAGEFEQYF. The chain uses TRBV4-1 and TRBJ2-7; 14 bases map to TRBD2. CDR3 length: 16 residues. Trimming removed 3 bases from V and 6 bases from J; junction bases left unmatched: 7. Germline-derived CDR1 and CDR2 are MGHRA and YSYEKL.

This chain connects TRBV11-2 to TRBJ2-2; possible D gene TRBD1, 6 bases. Germline loops: CDR1 SGHAT, CDR2 FQNNGV. Trimming cost V 3 bases and J 5 bases, with 16 bases left between them. There are 16 residues in the CDR3. CDR3 amino acids: CASSLMSGVGTGELFF. The CDR3 nucleotides are TGTGCCAGCAGCTTGATGTCAGGGGTGGGAACCGGGGAGCTGTTTTTT. Supplemented by reference TRBV11-2 and TRBJ2-2, the full variable domain reads EAGVAQSPRYKIIEKRQSVAFWCNPISGHATLYWYQQILGQGPKLLIQFQNNGVVDDSQLPKDRFSAERLKGVDSTLKIQPAKLEDSAVYLCASSLMSGVGTGELFFGEGSRLTVL.

The CDR3 bases are TGTGCCAGCAGTTACGATGGCGGCAGCCTCGATGAGCAGTTCTTC. Amino acids: CASSYDGGSLDEQFF. This chain joins TRBV6-5 and TRBJ2-1; D is ambiguous. Germline V gene data show CDR1 as MNHEY and CDR2 as SVGAGI. Between the trimmed V and J ends, which lost 2 bases and 8 bases, there was a span of 16 bases. The CDR3 length is 15 residues.

This rearrangement joins TRBV27 to TRBJ1-5; 10 nucleotides align to TRBD1. The ends lost 2 bases at V and 4 bases at J; junction bases unmatched: 5. The CDR3 covers 16 residues. The germline CDR1 and CDR2 sequences are MNHEY and SMNVEV (reference sequence). In DNA, the CDR3 is TGTGCCAGCAGTTTAGGGACAGGGGAGATTAATCAGCCCCAGCATTTT. As protein: CASSLGTGEINQPQHF.

The chain has TRBV7-9 and TRBJ2-7, with 11 nucleotides matching TRBD1. J lost 3 bases, V lost 5 bases, and 9 bases had no gene match. Germline CDR1 SEHNR, CDR2 FQNEAQ (reference sequence). This CDR3 contains 16 residues. The CDR3 coding sequence is TGTGCCAGCAGCCCCCCTATCGGGACAGGGGGCTACGAGCAGTACTTC. Translated, it gives CASSPPIGTGGYEQYF.

The CDR3: CASSSGQGNEKLFF. In DNA form, the CDR3 reads TGTGCCAGCAGTTCCGGACAGGGTAATGAAAAACTGTTTTTT. The V call is TRBV25-1, the J call TRBJ1-4; 8 bases match TRBD1. Germline V lookup: CDR1 MGHDK, CDR2 SYGVNS. The CDR3 consists of 14 residues. The V gene end was trimmed by 5 bases and the J gene end by 4 bases; junction bases not matched to a gene: 3.

The genes are TRBV3-1 (or the pseudogene TRBV3-2) and TRBJ2-7, with TRBD2 matching 7 bases. The CDR3 loop spans 17 amino acids. CDR1 is LGHDT and CDR2 is YNNKEL in the germline V gene (reference sequence). Trimming removed 1 base from V and 0 bases from J; junction bases left unmatched: 9. The CDR3 sequence: CASSQGGGAGLSYEQYV. The CDR3 nucleotides read TGTGCCAGCAGCCAAGGGGGGGGAGCGGGCCTCTCCTACGAGCAGTACGTC.

The chain employs TRBV5-5 and TRBJ1-4, with 9 positions matching TRBD1. This CDR3 has 16 residues. J was trimmed by 5 bases and V by 4 bases; bases with no gene match: 9. CDR1 is SGHKS and CDR2 is YYEKEE in the germline V gene (reference sequence). CDR3 protein: CASSLMRGTGNEKLFF. The CDR3 region has the DNA TGTGCCAGCAGCCTGATGAGAGGGACAGGGAATGAAAAACTGTTTTTT.

This rearrangement joins TRBV12-3 or TRBV12-4 to TRBJ2-2; no definite D call. V gave up 1 base and J gave up 4 bases, with 1 base separating them. The CDR3 loop spans 12 amino acids. CDR3 residues: CASSLGTGELFF. The CDR3 region has the DNA TGTGCCAGCAGTTTAGGCACCGGGGAGCTGTTTTTT.

The chain uses TRBV2 and TRBJ2-5, with 7 bases fitting TRBD1. With V trimmed by 9 bases and J by 1 base, 2 bases remained unmatched. This CDR3 comprises 12 residues. The germline gives CDR1 SNHLY, CDR2 FYNNEI. DNA of the CDR3: TGTGCCAGGGGGACAGTCCAAGAGACCCAGTACTTC. Amino acids: CARGTVQETQYF.

This rearrangement joins TRBV28 to TRBJ2-7; TRBD2 might be the D (6 bases). The CDR3 sequence is 13 residues long. The ends were cut back, 10 bases at V and 3 bases at J, with 16 bases in the middle. Germline CDR1 reads MDHEN; CDR2 reads SYDVKM. The CDR3 nucleotides are TGTGCCACCTCCGGGACTGAATACTACGAGCAGTACTTC. Its protein product is CATSGTEYYEQYF.

The chain couples TRBV24-1 to TRBJ2-3; 7 nucleotides agree with TRBD1. Germline V gene data show CDR1 as KGHDR and CDR2 as SFDVKD. The CDR3 is 13 amino acids. The J segment lost 5 bases and the V segment lost 4 bases, leaving 2 bases of the junction unmatched. The CDR3 protein is CATSEGTEDTQYF. In nucleotides, the CDR3 is TGTGCCACCAGTGAGGGGACAGAAGATACGCAGTATTTT.